Sequencing of this T cell receptor beta chain was carried out in a study of blood T cells in healthy people across ages. General observations from the study: There were more naive CD4+ cells and higher diversity in long-lived donors than in aged donors.

Researchers isolated at least 6.5 million PBMCs per sample. A second PCR of about 6 to 12 cycles used a sample-barcoded 5' primer and a J-beta primer mix. TCRdb re-called the 5' RACE reads through MiXCR, storing one row per CDR3 protein. This table has 1.5 million to 2 million distinct CDR3 sequences, roughly 50% appearing once. Per germline, CDR1 SGHDT and CDR2 YYEEEE. The V segment lost 0 bases and the J segment 5 bases; nucleotides outside the gene matches: 6. The CDR3 has 15 amino acids. This clonotype has more than one count but fewer than ten. The target antigen is unknown. The chain is built from TRBV5-6 and TRBJ2-3; 7 positions match TRBD2. The sequence derives from a woman in her 40s in good health. Sequenced sample: blood. CDR3 amino acids: CASSLVGTILDTQYF. The CDR3 DNA reads as TGTGCCAGCAGCTTGGTCGGGACTATATTAGATACGCAGTATTTT. Complete variable domain (other parts from reference TRBV5-6 and TRBJ2-3): DAGVTQSPTHLIKTRGQQVTLRCSPKSGHDTVSWYQQALGQGPQFIFQYYEEEERQRGNFPDRFSGHQFPNYSSELNVNALLLGDSALYLCASSLVGTILDTQYFGPGTRLTVL.